The 31 T cell receptor beta chains listed next were all sequenced from one sample in a study of CD8 T cells in ankylosing spondylitis. MiXCR, applied by TCRdb to the 5' RACE reads, yields one record per CDR3 protein. The data contain a few hundred thousand distinct CDR3 sequences, approximately 11% of them singletons. The specimen sequenced was blood, either unsorted or a sorted T cell fraction (not recorded which). The receptor set was obtained from a male donor with ankylosing spondylitis or in good health (not recorded which).

The gene calls are TRBV5-1 and TRBJ2-1, with 8 bases identical to TRBD2. CDR3 size: 16 residues. The germline gives CDR1 SGHRS, CDR2 YFSETQ. Unmatched junction bases numbered 6, after V lost 0 bases and J lost 4 bases. The CDR3 sequence is CASSLGNQRGYNEQFF. The CDR3 nucleotides read TGCGCCAGCAGCTTGGGGAACCAGCGGGGGTACAATGAGCAGTTCTTC.

This clonotype has at least ten counts. V usage is TRBV20-1 and J usage is TRBJ2-3, with 7 bases identical to TRBD1. This CDR3 is built from 14 residues. The V gene end was trimmed by 4 bases and the J gene end by 4 bases; junction bases not matched to a gene: 8. Per germline, CDR1 DFQATT and CDR2 SNEGSKA (reference sequence). This CDR3 reads CSATMTGWADTQYF. The CDR3 region has the DNA TGCAGTGCTACAATGACAGGGTGGGCAGATACGCAGTATTTT.

This clonotype was observed a handful of times. In DNA form, the CDR3 reads TGCAGTGCTAGCGGGGGGAGCGTAGATACGCAGTATTTT. Translated, it gives CSASGGSVDTQYF. The chain joins TRBV20-1 to TRBJ2-3, with TRBD2 matching 7 bases. This CDR3 spans 13 amino acids. From germline, CDR1 is DFQATT and CDR2 SNEGSKA (reference sequence). After removal of 3 bases from V and 5 bases from J, the junction contained 5 bases not matched to a gene.

V is TRBV4-1 and J is TRBJ1-5; 7 bases agree with TRBD1. V was pared by 1 base and J by 0 bases, with 6 bases of the junction left unmatched. CDR3 size: 17 residues. The germline CDR1 and CDR2 sequences are MGHRA and YSYEKL. CDR3 residues: CASSQGGTVHSNQPQHF. CDR3 bases: TGCGCCAGCAGCCAAGGGGGGACAGTTCATAGCAATCAGCCCCAGCATTTT.

This clonotype was detected ten times or more. The chain links TRBV7-6 to TRBJ1-2; D is perhaps TRBD1 (5 bases). This CDR3 contains 12 residues. CDR1 and CDR2 from the germline V gene are SGHVS and FNYEAQ. V was cut by 11 bases and J by 2 bases, with 12 bases left in between. The CDR3 region has the DNA TGTGCCCTAGGGGCAGGGAACTATGGCTACACCTTC. This codes for CALGAGNYGYTF.

This clonotype occurred many times. The chain couples TRBV18 to TRBJ1-2; D might be TRBD1 (5 bases). V gave up 5 bases and J gave up 3 bases, with 10 bases separating them. The length of the CDR3 is 13 residues. Germline CDR1 is KGHSH and CDR2 is LQKENI. The CDR3 DNA is TGTGCCAGCTCAACGGGGCAAGACTATGGCTACACCTTC. Its translation: CASSTGQDYGYTF. Together with reference TRBV18 and TRBJ1-2, the CDR3 gives the full variable domain: NAGVMQNPRHLVRRRGQEARLRCSPMKGHSHVYWYRQLPEEGLKFMVYLQKENIIDESGMPKERFSAEFPKEGPSILRIQQVVRGDSAAYFCASSTGQDYGYTFGSGTRLTVV.

This chain connects TRBV6-5 to TRBJ1-1; 7 bases map to TRBD1. Trimming removed 2 bases from V and 0 bases from J; junction bases left unmatched: 3. Germline CDR1 is MNHEY and CDR2 is SVGAGI. CDR3 length equals 15 residues. This chain's CDR3 is CASSYKGQMNTEAFF. The CDR3 coding sequence is TGTGCCAGCAGTTACAAGGGACAGATGAACACTGAAGCTTTCTTT.

The chain links TRBV7-2 to TRBJ2-7, with a tentative D call TRBD1 (6 bases). Germline V CDR1 and CDR2: SGHTA, FQGNSA. The CDR3 length is 16 residues. Trimming took off 5 bases at V and 0 bases at J, with 17 bases between the two ends. The CDR3 reads CASSPEGDTVSYEQYF. CDR3 in DNA: TGTGCCAGCAGCCCCGAGGGGGACACCGTCTCCTACGAGCAGTACTTC.

Of note for this clonotype: A read error is possible here, since a much larger clone lies one base away. This chain joins TRBV5-1 and TRBJ2-5; D perhaps matches TRBD2 (5 bases). There are 14 residues in the CDR3. Germline loops: CDR1 SGHRS, CDR2 YFSETQ. CDR3 sequence (DNA): TGCGCCAGCAGCTTGGTGGACTCCCAAGAGACCCAGTGCTTC. It codes for CASSLVDSQETQCF.

This clonotype was detected many times. V gene TRBV20-1 combines with J gene TRBJ1-1; D remains unclear. The CDR3 runs to 14 residues. From germline, CDR1 is DFQATT and CDR2 SNEGSKA (reference sequence). V lost 4 bases and J 6 bases, leaving 18 bases between the germline ends. CDR3 in amino acids: CSATPSNLDSEAFF. DNA of the CDR3: TGCAGTGCTACCCCCTCGAATCTGGACTCTGAAGCTTTCTTT.

This clonotype occurred a few times. The rearrangement joins TRBV6-1 to TRBJ2-1; possibly TRBD2 for D (6 bases). CDR1 and CDR2 from the germline V gene are MNHNS and SASEGT. V dropped 8 bases and J dropped 5 bases, with 19 bases sitting between them. This CDR3 contains 15 residues. CDR3 sequence reads: CASGGSGLPNNEQFF. The CDR3 bases are TGTGCCAGCGGGGGGTCCGGACTACCAAACAATGAGCAGTTCTTC.

The rearrangement uses TRBV6-1 and TRBJ1-6, with 7 bases lining up with TRBD1. The CDR3 has 15 amino acids. Per germline, CDR1 MNHNS and CDR2 SASEGT. With 6 bases clipped from V and 7 bases from J, the junction kept 9 bases outside the gene matches. The CDR3 DNA sequence: TGTGCCAGCAGGTTTGGGACAGCGCAAAATTCACCCCTCCACTTT. Protein sequence: CASRFGTAQNSPLHF.

Ten or more counts support this clonotype. The chain recombines TRBV25-1 with TRBJ2-6; the D is unclear. This CDR3 spans 13 amino acids. V gave up 4 bases and J gave up 2 bases, with 3 bases separating them. Germline V gene sequence: CDR1 MGHDK, CDR2 SYGVNS. The CDR3: CASSGTGANVLTF. In DNA form, the CDR3 reads TGTGCCAGCAGTGGCACTGGGGCCAACGTCCTGACTTTC.

This clonotype was detected only a few times. J is TRBJ2-1 and V is TRBV5-1; TRBD2 agrees at 10 bases. Germline lookup yields CDR1 SGHRS and CDR2 YFSETQ. J gave up 8 bases and V 2 bases, and 7 bases lay outside the gene matches. The CDR3 extends over 15 amino acids. The DNA for the CDR3 is TGCGCCAGCAGCTTCGCTAGCGGGAGTGGGGATGAGCAGTTCTTC. Protein: CASSFASGSGDEQFF.

This clonotype has ten or more counts. This rearrangement joins TRBV5-1 to TRBJ2-5, with no clear D. Trimming pared 0 bases from V and 5 bases from J, leaving 8 bases between. Germline CDR1 reads SGHRS; CDR2 reads YFSETQ. The CDR3 sequence is 13 residues long. The CDR3 DNA sequence: TGCGCCAGCAGCTTGGCCAGCAGGGAGACCCAGTACTTC. Protein: CASSLASRETQYF.

Note on this clonotype: At one end, the junction sequence differs from germline, possibly due to a read error. The chain combines TRBV20-1 with TRBJ1-1, with 9 bases lining up with TRBD1. The length of the CDR3 is 13 residues. The V gene's germline CDR1 is DFQATT and CDR2 SNEGSKA (reference sequence). CDR3: CSARDRGNAEAFF. CDR3 nucleotide sequence: TGCAGTGCCCGAGACAGGGGGAACGCTGAAGCTTTCTTT.

This clonotype was found many times. V is TRBV12-3 or TRBV12-4 and J is TRBJ2-1; D gene ambiguous. The CDR3 contains 14 residues. Trimming cost V 4 bases and J 10 bases, with 17 bases left between them. CDR3 coding DNA: TGTGCCAGCAGTTCTCCTAGTGGTATGTGGGAGCAGTTCTTC. It specifies CASSSPSGMWEQFF.

In its sample, this clonotype was seen many times. The rearrangement links TRBV29-1 to TRBJ1-1; the D is unclear. This CDR3 is built from 11 residues. Deletions cut 4 bases from V and 1 base from J, with 4 bases between. Germline V CDR1 and CDR2: SQVTM, ANQGSEA. The CDR3 here is CSVGWNTEAFF. CDR3 DNA sequence: TGCAGCGTTGGTTGGAACACTGAAGCTTTCTTT. Looking up the rest from reference TRBV29-1 and TRBJ1-1 gives the full variable domain: SAVISQKPSRDICQRGTSLTIQCQVDSQVTMMFWYRQQPGQSLTLIATANQGSEATYESGFVIDKFPISRPNLTFSTLTVSNMSPEDSSIYLCSVGWNTEAFFGQGTRLTVV.

This clonotype was seen at least ten times. This rearrangement joins TRBV10-2 to TRBJ1-4; 8 positions match TRBD1. Germline V gene data show CDR1 as WSHSY and CDR2 as SAAADI. This CDR3 spans 13 amino acids. CDR3 region: CASRDRINEKLFF. As DNA, the CDR3 is TGCGCGAGCCGGGACAGGATTAATGAAAAACTGTTTTTT.

This clonotype was detected many times. J is TRBJ2-5 and V is TRBV7-9, with a weak D call TRBD1 (6 bases). V dropped 1 base and J dropped 4 bases, with 7 bases sitting between them. CDR1 and CDR2 (germline): SEHNR, FQNEAQ (reference sequence). The CDR3 is made up of 13 amino acids. The CDR3 region is CASSLGGRETQYF. CDR3 bases: TGTGCCAGCAGCTTAGGGGGGCGAGAGACCCAGTACTTC. Full variable domain (rest looked up from reference TRBV7-9 and TRBJ2-5): DTGVSQNPRHKITKRGQNVTFRCDPISEHNRLYWYRQTLGQGPEFLTYFQNEAQLEKSRLLSDRFSAERPKGSFSTLEIQRTEQGDSAMYLCASSLGGRETQYFGPGTRLLVL.

Many counts were recorded for this clonotype. The chain carries TRBV5-1 and TRBJ2-3; D is undetermined. The CDR3 has 13 residues. Deletions cut 4 bases from V and 6 bases from J, with 12 bases between. Germline CDR1 SGHRS, CDR2 YFSETQ. The CDR3 is CASSPVGEDTQYF. The CDR3 DNA is TGCGCCAGCAGCCCAGTAGGTGAGGATACGCAGTATTTT.

This clonotype was detected ten times or more. The chain has TRBV18 and TRBJ2-7; 8 nucleotides align to TRBD1. The CDR3 loop spans 17 amino acids. Germline V CDR1 and CDR2: KGHSH, LQKENI. V lost 3 bases, J lost 4 bases, and 14 bases stayed unmatched. CDR3: CASSPPGQALPWYEQYF. The CDR3 nucleotides are TGTGCCAGCTCACCGCCGGGACAGGCTCTTCCGTGGTACGAGCAGTACTTC.

This clonotype was detected ten times or more. The chain employs TRBV12-3 or TRBV12-4 and TRBJ1-6, with 8 bases identical to TRBD1. The V gene end was trimmed by 3 bases and the J gene end by 7 bases; junction bases not matched to a gene: 2. The CDR3 runs to 14 residues. The CDR3 DNA is TGTGCCAGCAGTTTTGGGACAGGAAATTCACCCCTCCACTTT. Protein sequence: CASSFGTGNSPLHF.

This clonotype was detected many times. The chain couples TRBV10-3 to TRBJ2-1; D is undetermined. This CDR3 is 13 amino acids long. Per germline, CDR1 ENHRY and CDR2 SYGVKD. Trimming removed 2 bases at V and 6 bases at J, with 8 bases between. CDR3 in DNA: TGTGCCATCAGTGAGGTTGACTTCAATGAGCAGTTCTTC. It specifies CAISEVDFNEQFF.

This clonotype was seen repeatedly, ten times or more. The genes are TRBV12-3 or TRBV12-4 and TRBJ2-1, with 7 bases fitting TRBD1. J lost 9 bases, V lost 5 bases, and 10 bases had no gene match. This CDR3 contains 14 residues. CDR3 DNA sequence: TGTGCCAGCAGTACGGCGGACAGGACGGGTGAGCAGTTCTTC. This codes for CASSTADRTGEQFF.

This clonotype was recorded at least ten times. The V gene is TRBV5-6, the J gene TRBJ2-3; D not resolved. V was trimmed by 0 bases and J by 2 bases, leaving 10 bases between them. The CDR3 totals 15 residues. Germline-derived CDR1 and CDR2 are SGHDT and YYEEEE. CDR3: CASSLVLDATDTQYF. The CDR3 DNA is TGTGCCAGCAGCTTGGTCTTGGATGCCACAGATACGCAGTATTTT.

This clonotype occurred many times. The V gene is TRBV5-1, the J gene TRBJ2-5; the match to TRBD2 covers 8 bases. Germline-derived CDR1 and CDR2 are SGHRS and YFSETQ. The trim removed 0 bases at V and 5 bases at J, leaving 0 bases unmatched. The CDR3 runs to 13 residues. DNA for the CDR3: TGCGCCAGCAGCTTGGGACTAGCGGAGACCCAGTACTTC. Translating gives CASSLGLAETQYF. Supplemented by reference TRBV5-1 and TRBJ2-5, the full variable domain reads KAGVTQTPRYLIKTRGQQVTLSCSPISGHRSVSWYQQTPGQGLQFLFEYFSETQRNKGNFPGRFSGRQFSNSRSEMNVSTLELGDSALYLCASSLGLAETQYFGPGTRLLVL.

This clonotype was observed once. A much more abundant neighbour one base away suggests this may be a read error. This sequence joins TRBV5-1 and TRBJ2-1, with D tentatively TRBD2 (6 bases). Germline-derived CDR1 and CDR2 are SGHRS and YFSETQ. V lost 2 bases and J lost 0, with 15 bases in between. CDR3 size: 17 residues. CDR3 residues: CASSFILVGGSYNEQFF. Written as DNA, the CDR3 is TGCGCCAGCAGCTTTATTTTAGTGGGGGGCTCCTACAATGAGCAGTTCTTC.

The J gene is TRBJ2-7, the V gene TRBV18, with 7 nucleotides matching TRBD2. Germline trimming cut 4 bases from V and 3 bases from J; bases unmatched to any gene: 15. This CDR3 region has 17 residues. Germline CDR1 reads KGHSH; CDR2 reads LQKENI. In DNA, the CDR3 is TGTGCCAGCTCACACGTAACTAGCGCCTATGGAGACTACGAGCAGTACTTC. Translating it yields CASSHVTSAYGDYEQYF.

As to this clonotype: It may be a read error: a sequence one base away is much more abundant. This rearrangement joins TRBV27 to TRBJ2-7; D assignment may be TRBD1 or TRBD2 (5 bases each). The CDR3 consists of 14 residues. The germline V gene encodes CDR1 MNHEY and CDR2 SMNVEV (reference sequence). The V end was cut by 9 bases, the J end by 5 bases, with 20 bases between. The CDR3 region is CASTGTAGNHEQYF. DNA for the CDR3: TGTGCCAGTACTGGGACCGCAGGGAATCACGAGCAGTACTTC.

In this sample, this clonotype turned up a few times. This sequence joins TRBV18 and TRBJ2-3; D gene unclear. The CDR3 spans 13 residues. CDR1 is KGHSH, CDR2 LQKENI, per germline. Trimming removed 1 base from V and 5 bases from J, with 7 bases in between. CDR3 in DNA: TGTGCCAGCTCACCACAGTTGGGAGATACGCAGTATTTT. This encodes CASSPQLGDTQYF.